This TCR beta chain was profiled in a study of T-cell reconstitution after alpha-beta-depleted transplantation in children. V lost 0 bases to trimming and J lost 3 bases; unmatched junction nucleotides: 4. The V gene's germline CDR1 is SGHRS and CDR2 YFSETQ. This CDR3 is 15 amino acids long. A few counts support this clonotype. It was with unique molecular identifiers that the TCRbeta library was prepared. TCRdb ran MiXCR on the PCR reads and lists one entry per CDR3 protein. The data contain about 340,000 distinct CDR3 sequences, around 10% of them singletons. The genes are TRBV5-1 and TRBJ2-3; 7 bases map to TRBD2. Sequenced material: PBMCs from the stem cell graft donor, taken from the stem cell graft. The clonotype comes from a human donor who donated a stem cell graft to a child with acute lymphoblastic leukemia. The CDR3 spells CASSLEASGTDTQYF. The DNA of the CDR3 is TGCGCCAGCAGCTTGGAGGCTAGCGGAACAGATACGCAGTATTTT.